One sample yielded the 5 T cell receptor beta chains listed below, sequenced in a study of blood T cell repertoires in COVID-19. Libraries were prepared by immunoSEQ multiplex PCR; TCRdb keeps only in-frame clonotypes and omits some of them. The table shows about 210,000 clones, with 87% occurring only once. The specimen sequenced was PBMCs or T cells enriched from blood (not recorded which). These receptors all stem from a man aged 18 to 29 with acute COVID-19.

This chain links TRBV11-2 with TRBJ2-2; tentatively, D is TRBD1 (5 bases). The CDR3 runs 18 residues. Per the germline V gene, CDR1 is SGHAT and CDR2 is FQNNGV. The ends were cut back, 0 bases at V and 3 bases at J, with 17 bases in the middle. The CDR3 DNA follows: TGTGCCAGCAGCTTAGATCTGGGGCCCCTGATGGACACCGGGGAGCTGTTTTTT. Residues: CASSLDLGPLMDTGELFF.

This clone has just one count. J is TRBJ1-6 and V is TRBV30, with 9 positions matching TRBD1. CDR1 and CDR2 (germline): GTSNPN, SVGIG (reference sequence). The CDR3 spans 14 residues. V lost 3 bases to trimming and J lost 10 bases; unmatched junction nucleotides: 7. The CDR3 is CAWRAGTGRSPLHF. In DNA, the CDR3 is TGTGCCTGGAGAGCCGGGACAGGGCGCTCACCCCTCCACTTT.

In this sample, this clone turned up once. The gene calls are TRBV6-5 and TRBJ2-1; the match to TRBD2 covers 10 bases. The CDR3 extends over 13 amino acids. V lost 7 bases to trimming and J lost 8 bases; unmatched junction nucleotides: 5. Germline CDR1 MNHEY, CDR2 SVGAGI. In DNA, the CDR3 is TGTGCCAGCACTAGCGGGAGCCAGGATGAGCAGTTCTTC. It is translated as CASTSGSQDEQFF.

This chain links TRBV7-9 with TRBJ2-5; 10 bases agree with TRBD1. Per the germline V gene, CDR1 is SEHNR and CDR2 is FQNEAQ (reference sequence). This CDR3 contains 16 residues. V dropped 0 bases and J dropped 4; count of bases not matched to a gene: 5. CDR3 sequence reads: CASSLATGQGLETQYF. The CDR3 DNA is TGTGCCAGCAGCTTAGCGACGGGACAGGGGCTAGAGACCCAGTACTTC.

The J gene is TRBJ2-3, the V gene TRBV3-1 (or the pseudogene TRBV3-2), with D uncertain. Germline loops: CDR1 LGHDT, CDR2 YNNKEL (reference sequence). The CDR3 contains 13 residues. V lost 3 bases and J lost 2, with 6 bases in between. CDR3 sequence reads: CASSQGITDTQYF. CDR3 DNA: TGTGCCAGCAGCCAGGGCATCACAGATACGCAGTATTTT.